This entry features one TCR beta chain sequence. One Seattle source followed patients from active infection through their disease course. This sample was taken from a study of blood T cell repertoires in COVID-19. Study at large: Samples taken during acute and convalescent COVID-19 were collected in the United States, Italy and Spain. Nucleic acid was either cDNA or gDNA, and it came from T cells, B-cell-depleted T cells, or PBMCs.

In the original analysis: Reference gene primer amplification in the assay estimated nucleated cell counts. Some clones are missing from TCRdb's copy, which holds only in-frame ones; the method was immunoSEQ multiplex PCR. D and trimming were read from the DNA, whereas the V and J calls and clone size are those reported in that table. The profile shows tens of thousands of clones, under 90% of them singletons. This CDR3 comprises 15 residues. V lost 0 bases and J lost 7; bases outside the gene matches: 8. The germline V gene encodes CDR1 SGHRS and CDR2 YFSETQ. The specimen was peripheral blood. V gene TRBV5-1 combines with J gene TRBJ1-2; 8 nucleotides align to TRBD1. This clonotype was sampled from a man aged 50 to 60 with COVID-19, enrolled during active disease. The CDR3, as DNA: TGCGCCAGCAGCTTGGATCAGGGGGCTTTGGGTGGCTACACCTTC. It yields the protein CASSLDQGALGGYTF.